These T cell receptor beta chains were read from a single sample in a study of neoadjuvant anti-PD-1 for oral cavity cancer. Produced via immunoSEQ multiplex PCR; TCRdb's table is partial and in-frame only. The sample contains 55,000 to 80,000 clones, about 86% of which appear only once. The sequences come from PBMCs, collected before nivolumab (anti-PD-1) treatment. The receptors here all came from a person aged 35-80 years with oral cavity squamous cell carcinoma. Both conserved end residues are part of each CDR3. The D gene is left open where the match is weak. Clone size is given for some rows only: seen once, a few or many times, or a class if the clone is expanded.

V	size	D	J	DNA	CDR3
TRBV28	.	TRBD1	TRBJ2-7	TGTGCCAGCAGTGGGCCAGGGGGCGCCCACGAGCAGTACTTC	CASSGPGGAHEQYF
TRBV5-1	.	.	TRBJ2-5	TGCGCCAGCAGCTTGGGGGCAGGGATGGAGACCCAGTACTTC	CASSLGAGMETQYF
TRBV11-2	few	.	TRBJ1-4	TGTGCCAGCAGCCCTAACCCAGGGGTTTATGAAAAACTGTTTTTT	CASSPNPGVYEKLFF
TRBV30	once	.	TRBJ2-2	TGTGCCTGGAGGGCAGGACATAACACCGGGGAGCTGTTTTTT	CAWRAGHNTGELFF
TRBV2	.	TRBD2	TRBJ2-2	TGTGCCAGCAGTGGGACTAGCGGGAGTTCCGGGGAGCTGTTTTTT	CASSGTSGSSGELFF
TRBV30	.	TRBD1	TRBJ2-7	TGTGCCTGGCAACCGCGACAGGGCTACGAGCAGTACTTC	CAWQPRQGYEQYF
TRBV11-3	.	.	TRBJ2-1	TGTGCCAGCAGCCCCAGGGGTTTCGGTGAGCAGTTCTTC	CASSPRGFGEQFF
TRBV6-1	.	.	TRBJ1-2	TGTGCCAGCAGTGAACATATCAGCGTGGGCAGAAATTCCTATGGCTACACCTTC	CASSEHISVGRNSYGYTF
TRBV9	.	.	TRBJ1-3	TGTGCCAGCAGCGTAGCTACGGGGGTTGGTATCTCTGGAAACACCATATATTTT	CASSVATGVGISGNTIYF
TRBV7-9	.	.	TRBJ1-4	TGTGCCAGCAGCTTAGTGGGTGCAACTAATGAAAAACTGTTTTTT	CASSLVGATNEKLFF
TRBV7-9	.	.	TRBJ1-6	TGTGCCAGCAGCTACGGGGTTGATAATTCACCCCTCCACTTT	CASSYGVDNSPLHF
TRBV7-8	.	TRBD2	TRBJ2-1	TGTGCCAGCAGCTTAGCTAGCGGGACGGCCTACAATGAGCAGTTCTTC	CASSLASGTAYNEQFF
TRBV11-2	.	TRBD2	TRBJ2-1	TGTGCCAGCAGCTTTGGACGGGGGGGCTTGTACAATGAGCAGTTCTTC	CASSFGRGGLYNEQFF
TRBV30	.	.	TRBJ2-7	TGTGCCTGGGAAGGGACACTCTCCTACGAGCAGTACTTC	CAWEGTLSYEQYF
TRBV5-8	.	TRBD2	TRBJ2-5	TGTGCCAGCAGCTTGGGACTAGCAGAACAAGAGACCCAGTACTTC	CASSLGLAEQETQYF
TRBV15	.	.	TRBJ1-5	TGTGCCACCAGCCTAGATACCCAGCCCCAGCATTTT	CATSLDTQPQHF
TRBV27	.	TRBD1	TRBJ1-3	TGTGCCAGCAGTCCAGCCCGGACAGGGAAAGGAAACACCATATATTTT	CASSPARTGKGNTIYF
TRBV27	medium-sized	TRBD1	TRBJ1-2	TGTGCCAGCAGTTCACGGGACAGGGCGAGTAGGGGCTACACCTTC	CASSSRDRASRGYTF
TRBV10-3	.	.	TRBJ2-3	TGTGCCATCAGAAATCGAGAAGGACAGACTAGCACAGATACGCAGTATTTT	CAIRNREGQTSTDTQYF
TRBV29-1	few	.	TRBJ1-1	TGCAGCGTTGCAAGTCAAATGAACACTGAAGCTTTCTTT	CSVASQMNTEAFF
TRBV20-1	few	.	TRBJ2-7	TGCAGTGCTACCCCTTCTAGGGAGCAGTACTTC	CSATPSREQYF
TRBV2	once	.	TRBJ2-3	TGTGCCAGCAACAGGGACAGTTGGGACTTACATACGCAGTATTTT	CASNRDSWDLHTQYF
TRBV5-1	once	TRBD1	TRBJ2-3	TGCGCCAGCAGCCAGGCGGGACAGGGAAGGGTAGATACGCAGTATTTT	CASSQAGQGRVDTQYF
TRBV19	.	TRBD1	TRBJ1-1	TGTGCCAGTAGCTTACAGGGGTTGAGCACTGAAGCTTTCTTT	CASSLQGLSTEAFF
TRBV15	.	.	TRBJ1-4	TGTGCCACCAGCGCCACACTACAGGGTCTTAATGAAAAACTGTTTTTT	CATSATLQGLNEKLFF
TRBV15	.	.	TRBJ1-1	TGTGCCACCAGCAGAGTTCCGAACACTGAAGCTTTCTTT	CATSRVPNTEAFF
TRBV2	.	.	TRBJ2-3	TGTGCCAGCAGTGTTGAGGACACCCACACAGATACGCAGTATTTT	CASSVEDTHTDTQYF
TRBV9	.	TRBD1	TRBJ1-3	TGTGCCAGCAGCGAGGTGGGACAGACCTCTGGAAACACCATATATTTT	CASSEVGQTSGNTIYF
TRBV5-1	.	TRBD1	TRBJ1-3	TGCGCCAGCAGCTTGGACACCGGACAGGGAGCGCGAAACACCATATATTTT	CASSLDTGQGARNTIYF
TRBV28	.	TRBD1	TRBJ1-3	TGTGCCAGCAGTGGCGTTTTGGGGACAGAACGTGGAAACACCATATATTTT	CASSGVLGTERGNTIYF
TRBV2	.	TRBD2	TRBJ2-3	TGTGCCAGCAGTTTAGCGGGAGGACTGGATACGCAGTATTTT	CASSLAGGLDTQYF
TRBV7-2	.	.	TRBJ1-6	TGTGCCAGCAGCGCCCTAGGGGGGTCAAGTTCACCCCTCCACTTT	CASSALGGSSSPLHF
TRBV18	.	.	TRBJ2-3	TGTGCCAGCTCACCACAAACGGCCGTGGTGGATACGCAGTATTTT	CASSPQTAVVDTQYF
TRBV7-2	.	.	TRBJ1-1	TGTGCCAGCAGCTCTTACCGGGCAAACACTGAAGCTTTCTTT	CASSSYRANTEAFF
TRBV6-5	.	TRBD1	TRBJ2-1	TGTGCCAGCAAACTGAGGACAGGCGGCTACAATGAGCAGTTCTTC	CASKLRTGGYNEQFF
TRBV6-5	.	.	TRBJ1-2	TGTGCCAGCAGGATGGACTACTCGACGGTCTATGGCTACACCTTC	CASRMDYSTVYGYTF
TRBV30	.	TRBD1	TRBJ1-5	TGTGCCTGGAGTGCAGCCGGGACAGGGTTAAGTATTAGGGATCAGCCCCAGCATTTT	CAWSAAGTGLSIRDQPQHF
TRBV6-5	.	TRBD1	TRBJ1-2	TGTGCCAGCAGTTACTCGGGACAGGATTTCTATGGCTACACCTTC	CASSYSGQDFYGYTF
TRBV7-3	.	.	TRBJ2-2	TGTGCCAGCAGCTTAAGGACTGGGATGACCGGGGAGCTGTTTTTT	CASSLRTGMTGELFF
TRBV4-1	.	.	TRBJ1-6	TGCGCCAGCAGCCAAGGGGAGATGAATTCACCCCTCCACTTT	CASSQGEMNSPLHF
TRBV9	.	.	TRBJ1-5	TGTGCCAGCAGCGTGGGGGGGTCGGTACCCCAGCATTTT	CASSVGGSVPQHF
TRBV18	.	.	TRBJ2-3	TGTGCCAGCTCACCACTTATCAGGCGAAGCACAGATACGCAGTATTTT	CASSPLIRRSTDTQYF
TRBV19	.	.	TRBJ2-2	TGTGCCAGTAGTTCACAGGGGAACACCGGGGAGCTGTTTTTT	CASSSQGNTGELFF
TRBV11-2	.	TRBD1	TRBJ1-2	TGTGCCAGCAGCTTAGAGGGGACAGTCTATGGCTACACCTTC	CASSLEGTVYGYTF
TRBV27	.	TRBD1	TRBJ1-1	TGTGCCAGCAGTACGGGACAGGGAGGATGGGGCACTGAAGCTTTCTTT	CASSTGQGGWGTEAFF
TRBV7-9	.	.	TRBJ1-5	TGTGCCAGCAGCGAACAGGGAACTTACCATCAGCCCCAGCATTTT	CASSEQGTYHQPQHF
TRBV7-9	.	.	TRBJ1-5	TGTGCCAGCAGCTCCACTTGGAGCAATCAGCCCCAGCATTTT	CASSSTWSNQPQHF
TRBV30	.	TRBD1	TRBJ2-7	TGTGCCTGGAGATGGGACAGCGCCGAGCAGTACTTC	CAWRWDSAEQYF
TRBV6-1	.	.	TRBJ1-2	TGTGCCAGCAGAGCCGGGACGGTCTCAATCTATGGCTACACCTTC	CASRAGTVSIYGYTF
TRBV6-1	.	.	TRBJ2-6	TGTGCCAGCACTACGGTGGGCTCTGGGGCCAACGTCCTGACTTTC	CASTTVGSGANVLTF
TRBV7-8	.	.	TRBJ1-5	TGTGCCAGCAGCTTAGGCCAGGGGCGAGTCCAGCCCCAGCATTTT	CASSLGQGRVQPQHF
TRBV2	.	.	TRBJ1-5	TGTGCCAGCAGTGAATTCGAAGATCAGCCCCAGCATTTT	CASSEFEDQPQHF
TRBV7-3	once	.	TRBJ1-2	TGTGCCAGCCCCTACACCCCCAAGGGTAATGGCTACACCTTC	CASPYTPKGNGYTF
TRBV7-9	few	.	TRBJ1-1	TGTGCCAGCAGCTTAGCGCACCCAAAGACGGCTGAAGCTTTCTTT	CASSLAHPKTAEAFF